The 20 T cell receptor beta chains in this list originate from one sample, sequenced in a study of T cells in Graves' hyperthyroidism and ophthalmopathy (dated by TCRdb to between 2018 and 2021). Library creation used multiplex PCR. TCRdb shows the sequencer as Illumina HiSeq 2000. The TCR beta CDR3 regions were amplified from RNA transcripts. For the first round of RT-PCR on the TCR CDR3, the HTBI primer set was used together with the Qiagen OneStep RT-PCR kit. TCRdb trimmed public reads at Q25 via fastp, called clones via MiXCR and kept in-frame beta chains. Every distinct CDR3 protein forms one entry, paired with its most common genes and DNA. The sample table records around 760,000 distinct CDR3 sequences; 30% to 40% of these occur just once. The top ten clonotypes cover roughly 31% of the sample. The specimen sequenced was blood. All receptors derive from a woman aged 35 to 49 with Graves' hyperthyroidism.

The chain couples TRBV2 to TRBJ2-5; TRBD1 matches at 9 bases. From germline, CDR1 is SNHLY and CDR2 FYNNEI. J gave up 5 bases and V 6 bases, and 4 bases lay outside the gene matches. This CDR3 has 13 amino acids. The DNA of the CDR3 is TGTGCCAGCAGAGGGACAGGGATTGAGACCCAGTACTTC. The encoded protein is CASRGTGIETQYF. The full variable domain, rest sourced from reference TRBV2 and TRBJ2-5, is EPEVTQTPSHQVTQMGQEVILRCVPISNHLYFYWYRQILGQKVEFLVSFYNNEISEKSEIFDDQFSVERPDGSNFTLKIRSTKLEDSAMYFCASRGTGIETQYFGPGTRLLVL.

Many counts were recorded for this clonotype. The CDR3 sequence is CASSLLNQPQHF. DNA of the CDR3: TGTGCCAGCAGTTTACTAAATCAGCCCCAGCATTTT. This chain joins TRBV12-3 or TRBV12-4 and TRBJ1-5, with D hard to call. Trimming left V 2 bases short and J 4 bases short, with 3 bases between. CDR3 size: 12 residues.

About this clonotype itself: The CDR3 ends on some other residue instead of the conserved phenylalanine or tryptophan, so this is likely a read error. The limits of the CDR3 on the DNA are not certain, so only TCRdb's listed CDR3 is given. V is TRBV7-9 and J is TRBJ2-6; the DNA was not used to check the table's D call, TRBD2. Germline V gene sequence: CDR1 SEHNR, CDR2 FQNEAQ (reference sequence). With termini counted, the CDR3 has 8 amino acids. The CDR3 here is CASSRRLD.

A note on this clonotype: A read error may explain this, as a much larger clone is one base away. The chain links TRBV10-2 to TRBJ2-5; D is unresolved. Between the trimmed V and J ends, which lost 6 bases and 4 bases, there was a span of 9 bases. The CDR3 has 12 amino acids. From germline, CDR1 is WSHSY and CDR2 SAAADI. CDR3 in DNA: TGCGCCAGCAGCCCAGATACAGAGACCCAGTACTTC. It codes for CASSPDTETQYF.

The chain joins TRBV6-5 to TRBJ2-5, with D perhaps matching TRBD1 or TRBD2 (5 bases each). Between the trimmed V and J ends, which lost 7 bases and 11 bases, there was a span of 23 bases. The CDR3 covers 14 residues. Germline V gene lookup returns CDR1 MNHEY and CDR2 SVGAGI. This CDR3 reads CASTPGPGRREQYF. As DNA, the CDR3 is TGTGCCAGCACCCCCGGGCCGGGACGTCGAGAGCAGTACTTC.

This clonotype was counted between two and nine times. The genes are TRBV4-1 and TRBJ1-2; D is possibly TRBD1 (5 bases). The CDR3 is made up of 16 amino acids. CDR1 is MGHRA and CDR2 is YSYEKL in the germline V gene. V dropped 0 bases and J dropped 5 bases, with 16 bases sitting between them. CDR3 in DNA: TGCGCCAGCAGCCAAGATCGGGGCGCGGTCACTTATGGCTACACCTTC. Its protein is CASSQDRGAVTYGYTF.

In its sample, this clonotype was seen many times. This sequence joins TRBV20-1 and TRBJ1-2; TRBD1 is a possible D gene (6 bases). Trimming took off 6 bases at V and 7 bases at J, with 18 bases between the two ends. This CDR3 region has 13 residues. Germline loops: CDR1 DFQATT, CDR2 SNEGSKA (reference sequence). Here the CDR3 reads CSARPPGGGGYTF. The CDR3 bases are TGCAGTGCGCGACCACCAGGAGGGGGTGGCTACACCTTC.

This clonotype was detected ten times or more. CDR3 residues: CSVASTGTDPGAFF. CDR3 DNA: TGCAGCGTAGCATCAACCGGGACGGACCCTGGAGCTTTCTTT. V and J are TRBV29-1 and TRBJ1-1, with a weak D call TRBD1 (5 bases). The germline gives CDR1 SQVTM, CDR2 ANQGSEA. The V end was cut by 6 bases, the J end by 10 bases, with 24 bases between. The CDR3 has 14 residues.

The chain's CDR3 is CASSGESDTGELFF. CDR3 nucleotides: TGTGCCAGCAGTGGGGAATCAGACACCGGGGAGCTGTTTTTT. The genes are TRBV2 and TRBJ2-2, with D unclear. This CDR3 comprises 14 residues. The V gene lost 4 bases and the J gene lost 3 bases, with 9 bases spanning the gap. The germline CDR1 and CDR2 sequences are SNHLY and FYNNEI.

The gene calls are TRBV19 and TRBJ1-2; TRBD1 is a possible D gene (5 bases). V was clipped by 11 bases and J by 8 bases, with 21 bases between them. The CDR3 runs 13 residues. Germline V gene data show CDR1 as LNHDA and CDR2 as SQIVND (reference sequence). The CDR3 DNA is TGTGCCTGGGACTCCGGAGCAAGAGGAGGCTACACCTTC. Residues: CAWDSGARGGYTF.

The gene calls are TRBV20-1 and TRBJ2-5; the D gene is possibly TRBD1 (6 bases). The DNA end lines up better with TRBJ2-1; the J call may be wrong. The CDR3 length is 12 residues. Germline V CDR1 and CDR2: DFQATT, SNEGSKA (reference sequence). CDR3 DNA sequence: TGCAGTGCTCCATATATCCGGGACAAGCAGTTCTTC. It translates to CSAPYIRDKQFF.

This clonotype showed up just once. Germline is not matched at one junction end, which may reflect a read error. The genes are TRBV7-9 and TRBJ2-6; D is unresolved. The CDR3 totals 18 residues. CDR1 is SEHNR and CDR2 is FQNEAQ in the germline V gene (reference sequence). CDR3 sequence (DNA): TGCGCCAGCAGCCCATCGTCGGGCGATCTCTCTGGGGCCAACGTCCTGACTTTC. Translation gives CASSPSSGDLSGANVLTF.

The chain uses TRBV7-9 and TRBJ2-2; tentative D call: TRBD2 (6 bases). Germline V gives CDR1 SEHNR, CDR2 FQNEAQ (reference sequence). The CDR3 totals 14 residues. Trimming pared 1 base from V and 9 bases from J, leaving 12 bases between. The DNA for the CDR3 is TGTGCCAGCAGCTTAGAGGGAGGTTTGAGGGAGCTGTTTTTT. It yields the protein CASSLEGGLRELFF. The entire variable domain, with the rest obtained from reference TRBV7-9 and TRBJ2-2, is as follows: DTGVSQNPRHKITKRGQNVTFRCDPISEHNRLYWYRQTLGQGPEFLTYFQNEAQLEKSRLLSDRFSAERPKGSFSTLEIQRTEQGDSAMYLCASSLEGGLRELFFGEGSRLTVL.

The chain uses TRBV7-2 and TRBJ2-1; the D gene could be TRBD1 or TRBD2 (5 bases each). Trimming took off 5 bases at V and 3 bases at J, with 17 bases between the two ends. CDR1 is SGHTA and CDR2 is FQGNSA in the germline V gene. The CDR3 extends over 16 amino acids. The CDR3 sequence: CASSRRSGTDYNEQFF. The DNA for the CDR3 is TGTGCCAGCAGCCGGCGGTCTGGGACGGACTACAATGAGCAGTTCTTC.

The chain links TRBV12-5 to TRBJ1-5; D possibly corresponds to TRBD1 (5 bases). The CDR3 has 17 residues. Germline CDR1 reads LGHNT; CDR2 reads FRNRAP. V was clipped by 0 bases and J by 5 bases, with 17 bases between them. The CDR3 loop reads CASGLVTLGAQDQPQHF. CDR3 in DNA: TGTGCTAGTGGTTTGGTAACATTGGGCGCACAGGATCAGCCCCAGCATTTT.

This rearrangement joins TRBV20-1 to TRBJ1-1; possibly TRBD1 for D (6 bases). V was clipped by 5 bases and J by 3 bases, with 13 bases between them. Germline V gene lookup returns CDR1 DFQATT and CDR2 SNEGSKA (reference sequence). CDR3 size: 13 residues. The CDR3 DNA is TGCAGTGCTCGATACAGGGAGGACACTGAAGCTTTCTTT. This sequence encodes CSARYREDTEAFF.

J is TRBJ2-3 and V is TRBV7-6; 7 positions match TRBD2. The CDR3 loop spans 17 amino acids. Germline CDR1 SGHVS, CDR2 FNYEAQ. Trimming at V came to 4 bases and at J to 5 bases, leaving 15 bases not matched to a gene. The CDR3 DNA follows: TGTGCCAGCAGCTCAGTGGGTCTGCGGGGGAGGGGAGATACGCAGTATTTT. It encodes CASSSVGLRGRGDTQYF. Full variable domain (rest looked up from reference TRBV7-6 and TRBJ2-3): GAGVSQSPRYKVTKRGQDVALRCDPISGHVSLYWYRQALGQGPEFLTYFNYEAQQDKSGLPNDRFSAERPEGSISTLTIQRTEQRDSAMYRCASSSVGLRGRGDTQYFGPGTRLTVL.

The rearrangement joins TRBV15 to TRBJ1-2; 8 nucleotides match TRBD1. The V and J ends lost 3 bases and 2 bases, in that order; junction bases with no gene match: 8. This CDR3 spans 16 amino acids. Germline V CDR1 and CDR2: LNHNV, YYDKDF (reference sequence). The CDR3 loop is CATSSPGTGGNYGYTF. CDR3 nucleotide sequence: TGTGCCACCAGCAGTCCTGGGACAGGTGGAAACTATGGCTACACCTTC. Based on the CDR3 plus reference TRBV15 and TRBJ1-2, the full variable domain is DAMVIQNPRYQVTQFGKPVTLSCSQTLNHNVMYWYQQKSSQAPKLLFHYYDKDFNNEADTPDNFQSRRPNTSFCFLDIRSPGLGDTAMYLCATSSPGTGGNYGYTFGSGTRLTVV.

Worth noting for this clonotype: A much larger clone is a single base away; this may be a read error. V gene TRBV19 combines with J gene TRBJ1-2, with D possibly being TRBD1 (6 bases). The length of the CDR3 is 14 residues. The V gene's germline CDR1 is LNHDA and CDR2 SQIVND (reference sequence). The CDR3 loop reads CASSILTGKEGYAF. In DNA, the CDR3 is TGTGCCAGTAGTATCCTAACAGGGAAGGAGGGCTACGCCTTC.

The V gene is TRBV10-3, the J gene TRBJ2-2; TRBD1 matches at 7 bases. There are 15 residues in the CDR3. Germline trimming cut 3 bases from V and 7 bases from J; bases unmatched to any gene: 8. Germline loops: CDR1 ENHRY, CDR2 SYGVKD. As DNA, the CDR3 is TGTGCCATCAGTGAAGAAGGGGGCAGGGACGGGGAGCTGTTTTTT. Residues: CAISEEGGRDGELFF.